This T cell receptor (beta chain) was documented in a study of CD8 T cells in Susac syndrome. Reverse transcription of roughly 0.5 to 1 ug RNA was carried out with random hexamers. TCRdb passed the immunoSEQ multiplex PCR reads through MiXCR, listing each CDR3 protein once. The sample includes roughly 120,000 distinct CDR3 sequences, approximately 96% of them seen just once. V was shortened by 2 bases and J by 2 bases, with 6 bases between the two germline ends. This CDR3 comprises 14 residues. Germline values: CDR1 SGHTA, CDR2 FQGNSA. Controls were healthy donors (matched for age and sex). TEMRA cells were enriched by FACS, and CD4+ and CD8+ T cells were negatively isolated.

Material for sequencing was CD4+ T cells from PBMCs. This receptor was taken from a human donor in good health. V is TRBV7-2 and J is TRBJ1-4; D is unresolved. The CDR3 DNA follows: TGTGCCAGCAGCTTACAGCACACTAATGAAAAACTGTTTTTT. Protein: CASSLQHTNEKLFF. Combining the CDR3 with reference TRBV7-2 and TRBJ1-4 gives the whole variable domain GAGVSQSPSNKVTEKGKDVELRCDPISGHTALYWYRQSLGQGLEFLIYFQGNSAPDKSGLPSDRFSAERTGGSVSTLTIQRTQQEDSAVYLCASSLQHTNEKLFFGSGTQLSVL.